The TCR beta chain under discussion was sequenced for a study of blood T cell repertoires in COVID-19. Per the authors' pipeline: Reference gene primer amplification in the assay estimated nucleated cell counts. Assay used: immunoSEQ multiplex PCR; TCRdb lists only in-frame clones, some missing. The V and J calls and clone size come from that table; D and trimming were worked out from the DNA. This table holds around 200,000 clones, roughly nine tenths found once. J was trimmed by 4 bases and V by 1 base; bases with no gene match: 2. This CDR3 contains 15 residues. The germline V gene encodes CDR1 SGHRS and CDR2 YFSETQ.

The rearrangement links TRBV5-1 to TRBJ2-2, with 9 bases that match TRBD2. The TCR sequence derives from a woman older than 75 in a cohort sampled during active or convalescent COVID-19. What was sequenced was peripheral blood. The CDR3 protein is CASSLTSGPTGELFF. In DNA form, the CDR3 reads TGCGCCAGCAGCTTGACTAGCGGGCCCACCGGGGAGCTGTTTTTT.